Listed here are 31 T cell receptor beta chains from one sample, sequenced in a study of blood T cell repertoires in COVID-19. This table comes from immunoSEQ multiplex PCR, and its TCRdb copy is limited to in-frame clones, with some not included. The data contain around 270,000 clones, approximately 90% of them seen just once; the ten biggest clones take up 0.75% to 0.9%. Sequenced input: peripheral blood. Receptors originate from a young man with acute or convalescent COVID-19.

The CDR3 region has the DNA TGTGCCAGCAGCCAAGAGACCCTCCGGGGGGCTGAAGCTTTCTTT. Amino acids: CASSQETLRGAEAFF. V and J are TRBV3-1 (or the pseudogene TRBV3-2) and TRBJ1-1, with D perhaps matching TRBD1 (5 bases). V lost 0 bases and J 6 bases, leaving 14 bases between the germline ends. The CDR3 sequence is 15 residues long. From germline, CDR1 is LGHDT and CDR2 YNNKEL (reference sequence).

This rearrangement joins TRBV28 to TRBJ1-3, with 7 bases that match TRBD1. This CDR3 is built from 16 residues. CDR1 and CDR2 (germline): MDHEN, SYDVKM. J lost 6 bases, V lost 1 base, and 9 bases had no gene match. CDR3 loop: CASSLSGDSIQNTIYF. The CDR3 nucleotides read TGTGCCAGCAGTTTATCTGGGGACAGCATTCAAAACACCATATATTTT.

The CDR3 region has the DNA TGTGCCAGCAGCTTAGCAGGGGGCGCTGGGGCCAACGTCCTGACTTTC. This codes for CASSLAGGAGANVLTF. The chain combines TRBV7-2 with TRBJ2-6, with TRBD1 matching 7 bases. CDR1 and CDR2 from the germline V gene are SGHTA and FQGNSA. The CDR3 loop spans 16 amino acids. Trimming removed 0 bases from V and 2 bases from J; junction bases left unmatched: 1.

The V call is TRBV29-1, the J call TRBJ2-1; 9 positions agree with TRBD1. Germline V CDR1 and CDR2: SQVTM, ANQGSEA. The CDR3 consists of 13 residues. Trimming at V came to 5 bases and at J to 6 bases, leaving 5 bases not matched to a gene. CDR3: CSVLQGAINEQFF. The CDR3 nucleotides read TGCAGCGTTTTACAGGGGGCTATCAATGAGCAGTTCTTC.

The chain carries TRBV30 and TRBJ1-5; 7 positions match TRBD1. J gave up 2 bases and V 3 bases, and 7 bases lay outside the gene matches. The CDR3 extends over 15 amino acids. In germline, CDR1 is GTSNPN, CDR2 SVGIG (reference sequence). The CDR3: CAWREQGWGNQPQHF. Written as DNA, the CDR3 is TGTGCCTGGAGGGAACAGGGGTGGGGCAATCAGCCCCAGCATTTT. Complete variable domain (other parts from reference TRBV30 and TRBJ1-5): SQTIHQWPATLVQPVGSPLSLECTVEGTSNPNLYWYRQAAGRGLQLLFYSVGIGQISSEVPQNLSASRPQDRQFILSSKKLLLSDSGFYLCAWREQGWGNQPQHFGDGTRLSIL.

The rearrangement joins TRBV5-8 to TRBJ1-5; D is uncertain. Germline loops: CDR1 SGHTS, CDR2 YDEGEE. This CDR3 contains 12 residues. V was clipped by 2 bases and J by 4 bases, with 4 bases between them. The CDR3, as DNA: TGTGCCAGCAGCTTTAGAAATCAGCCCCAGCATTTT. It specifies CASSFRNQPQHF.

This chain joins TRBV30 and TRBJ1-1, with 7 bases lining up with TRBD1. Germline values: CDR1 GTSNPN, CDR2 SVGIG (reference sequence). The ends lost 0 bases at V and 6 bases at J; junction bases unmatched: 4. The CDR3 is made up of 13 amino acids. The CDR3 reads CAWSVLQGAEAFF. The CDR3 bases are TGTGCCTGGAGTGTACTTCAGGGGGCTGAAGCTTTCTTT.

This rearrangement joins TRBV5-5 to TRBJ1-4; unclear D gene. V lost 2 bases and J lost 8, with 13 bases in between. Looked up from germline, CDR1 is SGHKS and CDR2 is YYEKEE (reference sequence). The CDR3 length is 14 residues. This CDR3 is CASSLMAMREKLFF. Written as DNA, the CDR3 is TGTGCCAGCAGCTTAATGGCTATGAGGGAAAAACTGTTTTTT.

J is TRBJ1-1 and V is TRBV5-8; 9 bases are a match to TRBD1. The V segment lost 3 bases and the J segment 3 bases; nucleotides outside the gene matches: 6. This CDR3 has 15 amino acids. Germline V lookup: CDR1 SGHTS, CDR2 YDEGEE. The CDR3 sequence: CASSSFRDRDTEAFF. The CDR3 DNA reads TGTGCCAGCAGCTCATTCCGGGACAGGGACACTGAAGCTTTCTTT.

The chain couples TRBV5-4 to TRBJ1-6, with D tentatively TRBD1 (5 bases). The CDR3 length is 17 residues. CDR1 is SGHNT and CDR2 is YYREEE in the germline V gene (reference sequence). V lost 3 bases and J 6 bases, leaving 19 bases between the germline ends. This CDR3 reads CASSYAGGGYGNSPLHF. In DNA, the CDR3 is TGTGCCAGCAGCTATGCGGGGGGAGGTTACGGTAATTCACCCCTCCACTTT.

V is TRBV6-5 and J is TRBJ1-4; TRBD1 is a possible D gene (5 bases). Trimming pared 2 bases from V and 7 bases from J, leaving 17 bases between. This CDR3 is built from 16 residues. Germline lookup yields CDR1 MNHEY and CDR2 SVGAGI. Here the CDR3 DNA reads TGTGCCAGCAGTTACCGGGGGTCCGGTAGGGTTGAAAAACTGTTTTTT. Amino acid sequence: CASSYRGSGRVEKLFF.

The chain recombines TRBV14 with TRBJ1-4; D may be TRBD1 (6 bases). This CDR3 comprises 16 residues. Trimming removed 6 bases at V and 7 bases at J, with 21 bases between. Germline loops: CDR1 SGHDN, CDR2 FVKESK. CDR3 in DNA: TGTGCCAGCAGACAGGGCTTAAGCCTTACGGGTGAAAAACTGTTTTTT. Translated: CASRQGLSLTGEKLFF. The full variable domain, rest sourced from reference TRBV14 and TRBJ1-4, is EAGVTQFPSHSVIEKGQTVTLRCDPISGHDNLYWYRRVMGKEIKFLLHFVKESKQDESGMPNNRFLAERTGGTYSTLKVQPAELEDSGVYFCASRQGLSLTGEKLFFGSGTQLSVL.

In this sample, this clone turned up once. The chain employs TRBV6-4 and TRBJ1-1, with a possible D match to TRBD1 (5 bases). V lost 5 bases and J lost 5, with 12 bases in between. In germline, CDR1 is MRHNA, CDR2 SNTAGT. The CDR3 consists of 13 residues. The CDR3 DNA is TGTGCCAGCAGTAATAACCGGGGGACTGAAGCTTTCTTT. It is translated as CASSNNRGTEAFF.

The CDR3 DNA reads as TGTGCCAGCAGCTTAGCAGGGGCAACTAATGAAAAACTGTTTTTT. Translated: CASSLAGATNEKLFF. The chain links TRBV7-9 to TRBJ1-4, with a possible D match to TRBD1 (5 bases). Per germline, CDR1 SEHNR and CDR2 FQNEAQ (reference sequence). Trimming cost V 0 bases and J 0 bases, with 5 bases left between them. The length of the CDR3 is 15 residues.

The V gene is TRBV12-3 or TRBV12-4, the J gene TRBJ1-5; no clear D. Between the trimmed V and J ends, which lost 3 bases and 5 bases, there was a span of 8 bases. The CDR3 totals 13 residues. The CDR3 protein is CASSFSRDQPQHF. For the CDR3, the DNA is TGTGCCAGCAGTTTTTCCCGGGATCAGCCCCAGCATTTT.

The chain couples TRBV28 to TRBJ1-5; TRBD1 agrees at 9 bases. V shed 6 bases and J 6 bases; nucleotides not matched to a gene: 9. The germline gives CDR1 MDHEN, CDR2 SYDVKM. This CDR3 has 15 residues. CDR3 region: CASRAGTGFIQPQHF. The DNA for the CDR3 is TGTGCCAGCAGGGCAGGGACAGGGTTTATTCAGCCCCAGCATTTT.

This chain uses TRBV5-8 with TRBJ1-1; D is perhaps TRBD1 (6 bases). V was cut by 0 bases and J by 10 bases, with 7 bases left in between. This CDR3 comprises 11 residues. Germline V gene lookup returns CDR1 SGHTS and CDR2 YDEGEE. CDR3 nucleotides: TGTGCCAGCAGCTTGGTAGGGGGAGCTTTCTTT. Translation gives CASSLVGGAFF.

This chain links TRBV5-5 with TRBJ2-3; TRBD1 matches at 7 bases. Germline V CDR1 and CDR2: SGHKS, YYEKEE (reference sequence). J lost 8 bases, V lost 4 bases, and 10 bases had no gene match. CDR3 length: 14 residues. The CDR3 loop is CASSQGTATSTQYF. CDR3 nucleotides: TGTGCCAGCAGCCAGGGGACAGCCACGTCTACGCAGTATTTT.

This clone occurred a few times. The chain employs TRBV7-2 and TRBJ1-2; TRBD1 matches 10 bases. The CDR3 is 15 residues long. Trimming at V came to 1 base and at J to 4 bases, leaving 3 bases not matched to a gene. The germline CDR1 and CDR2 sequences are SGHTA and FQGNSA. CDR3 loop: CASSLGTGGVYGYTF. CDR3 bases: TGTGCCAGCAGCTTAGGGACAGGGGGTGTCTATGGCTACACCTTC. Supplemented by reference TRBV7-2 and TRBJ1-2, the full variable domain reads GAGVSQSPSNKVTEKGKDVELRCDPISGHTALYWYRQSLGQGLEFLIYFQGNSAPDKSGLPSDRFSAERTGGSVSTLTIQRTQQEDSAVYLCASSLGTGGVYGYTFGSGTRLTVV.

This chain links TRBV30 with TRBJ1-1; the match to TRBD1 covers 9 bases. In germline, CDR1 is GTSNPN, CDR2 SVGIG (reference sequence). This CDR3 is built from 16 residues. Losses at the gene ends were 1 base for V and 4 bases for J; bases not matched to a gene: 10. The CDR3 loop is CAWSGGDRVFGTEAFF. In DNA form, the CDR3 reads TGTGCCTGGAGTGGTGGGGACAGGGTATTCGGCACTGAAGCTTTCTTT. Full variable domain (missing parts from reference TRBV30 and TRBJ1-1): SQTIHQWPATLVQPVGSPLSLECTVEGTSNPNLYWYRQAAGRGLQLLFYSVGIGQISSEVPQNLSASRPQDRQFILSSKKLLLSDSGFYLCAWSGGDRVFGTEAFFGQGTRLTVV.

The rearrangement links TRBV30 to TRBJ2-5; D perhaps matches TRBD2 (6 bases). This CDR3 is 14 amino acids long. Trimming left V 4 bases short and J 1 base short, with 13 bases between. Germline V gives CDR1 GTSNPN, CDR2 SVGIG (reference sequence). The CDR3 DNA reads TGTGCCTGGACCGCCGGGACTTTCCAAGAGACCCAGTACTTC. Protein: CAWTAGTFQETQYF.

As regards this clone: Additional DNA sequences in this sample encode the identical CDR3. The gene calls are TRBV5-1 and TRBJ2-3, with TRBD2 matching over 8 bases. The CDR3 runs to 13 residues. Germline V gene sequence: CDR1 SGHRS, CDR2 YFSETQ. V shed 6 bases and J 4 bases; nucleotides not matched to a gene: 4. For the CDR3, the DNA is TGCGCCAGCACAAGCGGGAGTTCAGATACGCAGTATTTT. Encoded protein: CASTSGSSDTQYF.

The sample holds a few counts of this clone. This sequence joins TRBV4-2 and TRBJ1-6; TRBD1 aligns across 8 bases. V was clipped by 4 bases and J by 0 bases; unmatched bases: 11. The CDR3 is 19 residues long. Germline V gene sequence: CDR1 LGHNA, CDR2 YNFKEQ. CDR3 sequence (DNA): TGTGCCAGCAGCCCCGTCTCAGGGGGCGAAGGCTCCTATAATTCACCCCTCCACTTT. Translation: CASSPVSGGEGSYNSPLHF.

The chain uses TRBV30 and TRBJ2-1; 9 positions match TRBD2. The CDR3 consists of 15 residues. The V gene end was trimmed by 4 bases and the J gene end by 7 bases; junction bases not matched to a gene: 11. The germline CDR1 and CDR2 sequences are GTSNPN and SVGIG (reference sequence). CDR3 in DNA: TGTGCCTGGACTGGAATAGCGGGGGCAACGAATGAGCAGTTCTTC. Translation gives CAWTGIAGATNEQFF. Based on the CDR3 plus reference TRBV30 and TRBJ2-1, the full variable domain is SQTIHQWPATLVQPVGSPLSLECTVEGTSNPNLYWYRQAAGRGLQLLFYSVGIGQISSEVPQNLSASRPQDRQFILSSKKLLLSDSGFYLCAWTGIAGATNEQFFGPGTRLTVL.

The chain uses TRBV6-5 and TRBJ1-5; 8 positions match TRBD1. CDR1 is MNHEY, CDR2 SVGAGI, per germline. This CDR3 spans 15 amino acids. The trim removed 7 bases at V and 4 bases at J, leaving 9 bases unmatched. This chain's CDR3 is CASNRQGAINQPQHF. The CDR3 nucleotides are TGTGCCAGCAACCGCCAGGGGGCCATAAATCAGCCCCAGCATTTT.

Written as DNA, the CDR3 is TGTGCCAGCAGCATAACAGGGGGCAGGATCACCGGGGAGCTGTTTTTT. It is translated as CASSITGGRITGELFF. The V and J genes are TRBV7-2 and TRBJ2-2; 9 nucleotides line up with TRBD1. Germline CDR1 SGHTA, CDR2 FQGNSA. Losses at the gene ends were 5 bases for V and 4 bases for J; bases not matched to a gene: 8. The CDR3 is 16 residues long.

V and J are TRBV4-1 and TRBJ1-1; TRBD1 matches at 8 bases. This CDR3 contains 14 residues. The V segment lost 4 bases and the J segment 5 bases; nucleotides outside the gene matches: 6. Germline values: CDR1 MGHRA, CDR2 YSYEKL. The CDR3 nucleotides are TGCGCCAGCAGCCTCTCAAGGGACAGGACTGAAGCTTTCTTT. It translates to CASSLSRDRTEAFF.

The chain is built from TRBV6-5 and TRBJ1-2, with D possibly being TRBD1 (5 bases). There are 14 residues in the CDR3. Trimming pared 2 bases from V and 2 bases from J, leaving 9 bases between. Germline CDR1 is MNHEY and CDR2 is SVGAGI. CDR3 in amino acids: CASSYGAKNYGYTF. DNA for the CDR3: TGTGCCAGCAGTTACGGGGCCAAGAACTATGGCTACACCTTC.

This clone was picked up a small number of times. The CDR3 sequence: CASSLTRDNEAFF. The CDR3 bases are TGTGCCAGCAGTTTAACCCGGGACAATGAAGCTTTCTTT. This rearrangement joins TRBV28 to TRBJ1-1; D possibly corresponds to TRBD1 (6 bases). This CDR3 comprises 13 residues. Trimming took 2 bases from V and 7 from J, leaving 11 bases between them. Germline V gives CDR1 MDHEN, CDR2 SYDVKM. The variable domain in full, with the rest retrieved from reference TRBV28 and TRBJ1-1, is DVKVTQSSRYLVKRTGEKVFLECVQDMDHENMFWYRQDPGLGLRLIYFSYDVKMKEKGDIPEGYSVSREKKERFSLILESASTNQTSMYLCASSLTRDNEAFFGQGTRLTVV.

The V call is TRBV18, the J call TRBJ1-6; D gene uncertain. CDR1 KGHSH and CDR2 LQKENI come from the germline V gene. V was trimmed by 2 bases and J by 10 bases, leaving 18 bases between them. The CDR3 covers 16 residues. The CDR3 bases are TGTGCCAGCTCACCAGAGAAGGGCAGAAGCGGATCACCCCTCCACTTT. As protein: CASSPEKGRSGSPLHF.

The chain employs TRBV5-1 and TRBJ1-2, with TRBD1 matching over 9 bases. CDR1 is SGHRS, CDR2 YFSETQ, per germline. V shed 3 bases and J 6 bases; nucleotides not matched to a gene: 15. This CDR3 contains 17 residues. As DNA, the CDR3 is TGCGCCAGCAGCTCGGGACAGGGTTCCCGAAGAGAGAATGGCTACACCTTC. It yields the protein CASSSGQGSRRENGYTF.